This T cell receptor (beta chain) was documented in a study of identical twins. TCRdb recomputed calls from the 5' RACE reads with MiXCR, one row per CDR3 protein. Of around 450,000 distinct CDR3 sequences in the sample, approximately 15% were seen once. Germline V lookup: CDR1 SGHTA, CDR2 FQGTGA. V lost 1 base, J lost 4 bases, and 8 bases stayed unmatched. This CDR3 is built from 16 residues. The sample also formed part of further work on yellow fever vaccine responses in identical twins.

Input material: CD4+ T cells sorted from blood. The J gene is TRBJ2-5, the V gene TRBV7-3; 8 positions agree with TRBD1. The receptor's source is a woman between 18 and 29 years old in good health. CDR3 sequence reads: CASSLIGAGGRETQYF. In nucleotides, the CDR3 is TGTGCCAGCAGCTTAATCGGCGCAGGGGGCAGAGAGACCCAGTACTTC.